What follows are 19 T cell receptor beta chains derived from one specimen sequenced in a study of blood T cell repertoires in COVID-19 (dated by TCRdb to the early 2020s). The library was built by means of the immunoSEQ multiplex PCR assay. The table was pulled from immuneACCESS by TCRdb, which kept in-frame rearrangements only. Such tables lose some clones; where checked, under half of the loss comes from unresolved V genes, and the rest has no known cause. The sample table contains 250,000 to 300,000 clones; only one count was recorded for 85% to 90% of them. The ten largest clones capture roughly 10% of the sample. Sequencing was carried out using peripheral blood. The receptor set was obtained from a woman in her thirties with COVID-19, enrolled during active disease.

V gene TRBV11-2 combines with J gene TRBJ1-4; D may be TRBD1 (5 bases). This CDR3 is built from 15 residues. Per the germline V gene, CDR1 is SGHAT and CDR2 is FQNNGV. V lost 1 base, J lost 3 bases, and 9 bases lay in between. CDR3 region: CASSLAGVPNEKLFF. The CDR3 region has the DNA TGTGCCAGCAGCTTAGCGGGGGTACCTAATGAAAAACTGTTTTTT.

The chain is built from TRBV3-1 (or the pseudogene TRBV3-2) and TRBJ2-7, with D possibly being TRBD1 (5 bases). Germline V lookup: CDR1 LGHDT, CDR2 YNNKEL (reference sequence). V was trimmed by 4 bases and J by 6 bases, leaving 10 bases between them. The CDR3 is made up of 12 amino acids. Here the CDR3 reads CASSRADSEQYF. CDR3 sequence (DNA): TGTGCCAGCAGCCGGGCAGACAGCGAGCAGTACTTC.

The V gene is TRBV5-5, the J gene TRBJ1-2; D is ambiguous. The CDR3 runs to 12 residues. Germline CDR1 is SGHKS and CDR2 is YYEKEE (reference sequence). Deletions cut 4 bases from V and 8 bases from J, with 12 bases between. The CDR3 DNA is TGTGCCAGCAGCAAGGACTGGACCGGCTACACCTTC. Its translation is CASSKDWTGYTF.

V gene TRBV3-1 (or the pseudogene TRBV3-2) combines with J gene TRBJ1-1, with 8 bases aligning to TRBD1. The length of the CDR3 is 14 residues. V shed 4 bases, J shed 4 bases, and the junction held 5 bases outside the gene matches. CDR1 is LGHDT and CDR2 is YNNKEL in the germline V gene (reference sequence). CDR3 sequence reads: CASSPTGVSTEAFF. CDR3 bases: TGTGCCAGCAGCCCGACAGGGGTGAGCACTGAAGCTTTCTTT.

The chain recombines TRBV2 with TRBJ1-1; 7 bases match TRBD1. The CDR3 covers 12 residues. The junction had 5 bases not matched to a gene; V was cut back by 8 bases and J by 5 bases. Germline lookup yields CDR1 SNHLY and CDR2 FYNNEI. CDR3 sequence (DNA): TGTGCCAGCTCAACAGGGGTGACTGAAGCTTTCTTT. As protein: CASSTGVTEAFF.

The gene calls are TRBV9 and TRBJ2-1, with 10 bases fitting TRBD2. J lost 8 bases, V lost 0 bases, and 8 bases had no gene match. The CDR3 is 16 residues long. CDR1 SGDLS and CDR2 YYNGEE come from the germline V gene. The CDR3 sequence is CASSVGRTSGHHEQFF. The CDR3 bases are TGTGCCAGCAGCGTAGGTAGGACTAGCGGCCACCATGAGCAGTTCTTC.

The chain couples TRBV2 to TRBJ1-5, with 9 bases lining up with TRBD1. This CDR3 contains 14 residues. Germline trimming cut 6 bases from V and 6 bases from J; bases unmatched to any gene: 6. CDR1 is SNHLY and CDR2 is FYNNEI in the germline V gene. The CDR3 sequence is CASREGQGFQPQHF. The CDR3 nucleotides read TGTGCCAGCAGGGAGGGACAGGGCTTTCAGCCCCAGCATTTT. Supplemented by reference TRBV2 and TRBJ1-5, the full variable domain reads EPEVTQTPSHQVTQMGQEVILRCVPISNHLYFYWYRQILGQKVEFLVSFYNNEISEKSEIFDDQFSVERPDGSNFTLKIRSTKLEDSAMYFCASREGQGFQPQHFGDGTRLSIL.

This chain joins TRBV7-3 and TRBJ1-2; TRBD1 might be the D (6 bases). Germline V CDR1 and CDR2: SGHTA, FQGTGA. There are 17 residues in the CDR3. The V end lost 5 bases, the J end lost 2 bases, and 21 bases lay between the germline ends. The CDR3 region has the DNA TGTGCCAGCAGCCAGCGGGACACCTATCATTCGAACTATGGCTACACCTTC. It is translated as CASSQRDTYHSNYGYTF.

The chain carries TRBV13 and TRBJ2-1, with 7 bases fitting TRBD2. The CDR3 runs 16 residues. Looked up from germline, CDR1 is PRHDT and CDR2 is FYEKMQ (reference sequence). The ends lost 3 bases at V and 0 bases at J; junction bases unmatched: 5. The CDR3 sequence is CASSLERGSSYNEQFF. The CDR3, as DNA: TGTGCCAGCAGCTTGGAACGCGGGAGCTCCTACAATGAGCAGTTCTTC. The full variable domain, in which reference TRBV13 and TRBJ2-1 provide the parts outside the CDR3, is AAGVIQSPRHLIKEKRETATLKCYPIPRHDTVYWYQQGPGQDPQFLISFYEKMQSDKGSIPDRFSAQQFSDYHSELNMSSLELGDSALYFCASSLERGSSYNEQFFGPGTRLTVL.

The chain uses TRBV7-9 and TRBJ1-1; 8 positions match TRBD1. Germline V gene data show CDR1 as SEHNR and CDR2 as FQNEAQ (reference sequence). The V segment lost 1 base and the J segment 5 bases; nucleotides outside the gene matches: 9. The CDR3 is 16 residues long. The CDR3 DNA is TGTGCCAGCAGCTTAGAGGCAGGGGGCGTTGGGACTGAAGCTTTCTTT. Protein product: CASSLEAGGVGTEAFF.

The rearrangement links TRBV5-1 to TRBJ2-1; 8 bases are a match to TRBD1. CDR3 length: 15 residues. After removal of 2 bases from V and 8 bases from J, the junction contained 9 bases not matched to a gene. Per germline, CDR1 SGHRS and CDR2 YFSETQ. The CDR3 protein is CASSLTATGVHEQFF. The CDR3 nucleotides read TGCGCCAGCAGCTTAACAGCGACAGGGGTACATGAGCAGTTCTTC.

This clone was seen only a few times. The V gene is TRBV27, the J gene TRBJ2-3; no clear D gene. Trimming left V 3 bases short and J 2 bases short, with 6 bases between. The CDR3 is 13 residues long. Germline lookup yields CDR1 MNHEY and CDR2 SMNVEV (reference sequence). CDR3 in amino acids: CASSFANTDTQYF. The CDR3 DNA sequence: TGTGCCAGCAGTTTCGCTAACACAGATACGCAGTATTTT.

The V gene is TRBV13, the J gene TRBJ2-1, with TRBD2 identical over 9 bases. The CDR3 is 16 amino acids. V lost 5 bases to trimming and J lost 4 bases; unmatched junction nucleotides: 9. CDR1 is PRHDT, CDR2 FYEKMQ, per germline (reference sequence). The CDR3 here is CASSAKSGRTYNEQFF. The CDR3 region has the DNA TGTGCCAGCAGCGCGAAAAGCGGGAGGACGTACAATGAGCAGTTCTTC.

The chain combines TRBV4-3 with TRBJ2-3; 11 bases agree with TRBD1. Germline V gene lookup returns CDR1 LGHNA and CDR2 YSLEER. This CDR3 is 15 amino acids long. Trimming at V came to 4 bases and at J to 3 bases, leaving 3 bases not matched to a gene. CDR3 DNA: TGCGCCAGCAGCCCGGGACAGGGGGGAACAGATACGCAGTATTTT. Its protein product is CASSPGQGGTDTQYF.

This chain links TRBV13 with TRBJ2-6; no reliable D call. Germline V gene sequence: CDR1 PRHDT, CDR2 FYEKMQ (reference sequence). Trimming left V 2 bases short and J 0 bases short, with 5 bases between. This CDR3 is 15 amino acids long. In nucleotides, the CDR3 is TGTGCCAGCAGCTTACTCGGCTCTGGGGCCAACGTCCTGACTTTC. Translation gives CASSLLGSGANVLTF.

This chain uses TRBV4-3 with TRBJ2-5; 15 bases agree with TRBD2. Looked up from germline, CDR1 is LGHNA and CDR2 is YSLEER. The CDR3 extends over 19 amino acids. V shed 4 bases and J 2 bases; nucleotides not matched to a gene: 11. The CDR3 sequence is CASSLKSGLAGGTQETQYF. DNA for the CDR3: TGCGCCAGCAGCCTCAAGAGCGGACTAGCGGGAGGGACACAAGAGACCCAGTACTTC.

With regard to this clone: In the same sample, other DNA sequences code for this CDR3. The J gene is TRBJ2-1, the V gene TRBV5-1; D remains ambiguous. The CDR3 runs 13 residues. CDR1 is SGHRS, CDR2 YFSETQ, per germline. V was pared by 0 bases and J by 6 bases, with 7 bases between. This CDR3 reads CASSLGSGNEQFF. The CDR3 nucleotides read TGCGCCAGCAGCTTGGGGAGTGGCAATGAGCAGTTCTTC.

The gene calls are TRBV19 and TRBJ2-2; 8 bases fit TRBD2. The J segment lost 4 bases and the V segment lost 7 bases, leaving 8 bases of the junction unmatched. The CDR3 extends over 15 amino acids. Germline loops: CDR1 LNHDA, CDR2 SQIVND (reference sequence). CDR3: CASTRGGIGTGELFF. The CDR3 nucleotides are TGTGCCAGTACACGGGGGGGAATAGGCACCGGGGAGCTGTTTTTT.

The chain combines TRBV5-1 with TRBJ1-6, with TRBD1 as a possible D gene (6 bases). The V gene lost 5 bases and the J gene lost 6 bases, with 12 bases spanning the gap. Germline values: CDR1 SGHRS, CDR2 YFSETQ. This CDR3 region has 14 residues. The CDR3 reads CASRKGQSNSPLHF. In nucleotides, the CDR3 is TGCGCCAGCAGAAAAGGACAGAGTAATTCACCCCTCCACTTT.